This T cell receptor (beta chain) was retrieved from a study of cytomegalovirus exposure and HLA in healthy donors (dated by TCRdb to the late 2010s). For the study in its entirety: An earlier analysis of roughly 630 of the donors reported about 250 Gb of sequence data and more than 90 million unique TCR beta sequences from around 200 million T cells. About 280 gigabases of sequencing data and around 90 million unique TCR sequences made up an early release that covered around 640 HLA-typed donors. The genetic ancestry cluster associated with self-reported Caucasian donors included around 76% of the 300 to 450 genotyped donors. The study aimed to test whether cataloging public T cell receptors could reveal signatures of past pathogen exposure. Using immunosequencing, the study profiled T cell repertoires from about 610 subjects and related those repertoires to cytomegalovirus serostatus. Along with the approximately 600-subject first cohort, a separate validation cohort of approximately 110 different subjects was used. High-throughput TCR immunosequencing, statistical association of individual TCRs with disease status, and machine learning were combined to predict cytomegalovirus infection status. A later analysis re-analyzed previously published TCR beta repertoires from 666 donors and added high-resolution HLA genotyping to study TCR occurrence patterns. The later analysis used no new phenotypic data to find candidate immune exposures, relying instead on TCR beta sequences and their occurrence across donors. To decide whether each TCR beta V gene segment behaved as functional or pseudogenic, an earlier analysis of some 600 of the donors relied on high-throughput TCR beta sequencing. Alongside the repertoire data, information on donor age, sex, ethnicity and CMV serostatus was compiled. In a later genetic analysis, genome-wide SNP genotypes for about 60% of the 666 donors were used, and that subset was treated as a discovery cohort. Every repertoire in the discovery cohort had been generated on one and the same sequencing platform. Class I and class II HLA loci were covered by the typing at four-digit resolution. The number of donors typed differed by locus, with roughly 620-630 for A, B, C, DRB1 and DQB1, roughly 550 for DQA1, 600 to 610 for DPA1, and around 430 for DPB1. About five DR-DQ haplotypes were treated as single units for association and clustering because of strong linkage in the cohort. Among roughly 370 genotyped donors of the cohort, an average of around 240,000 unique TCR beta nucleotide sequences were sequenced per donor, roughly a sixth of them non-productive.

The cohort was made up of 666 healthy bone marrow donors. At the time of sampling, every cohort member was nominally healthy, though immune exposures that went unrecorded were likely present. The donor tested CMV seronegative and was one of the 352 seronegative cohort members. Each donor provided a peripheral blood sample, and peripheral blood mononuclear cells were used for TCR beta sequencing. The Qiagen DNeasy Blood Extraction Kit was used to extract genomic DNA from the blood cell samples. Measured from the cysteine to the phenylalanine, the CDR3 is 13 residues long. The retained sequence is limited to the CDR3, 39 bases, with the frame set at the first base. V drops 3 bases and J drops 6 bases, leaving 9 bases in between. Based on the germline V gene (reference sequence), the CDR1 and CDR2 sequences are LNHDA and SQIVND. This clone came up once. Its antigen specificity is not known. No base quality information exists; no much larger clone differs at one position.

Receptor libraries were prepared by the immunoSEQ multiplex PCR assay. The multiplex PCR relied on a mix of 60 forward primers for TCR Vbeta segments and 13 reverse primers for TCR Jbeta segments. Amplification of the CDR3 region of rearranged TCR beta genes was performed with a multiplex PCR assay on genomic DNA. The Illumina HiSeq System was used to sequence the amplified TCR beta libraries as 87-base-pair reads. In the paper's pipeline: A later analysis tallied tens of millions of unique TCR beta chains across the 640 or so repertoires, and some 10 million of those chains were shared by two or more donors. Raw reads were error-corrected and collapsed into unique sequences with a nearest-neighbor algorithm that merged closely related sequences to remove PCR and sequencing errors. CDR3 sequences were aligned to IMGT reference sequences to assign V, D and J gene segments. For a sequence to be retained, a match of at least six nucleotides was required to both a V gene segment and a J gene segment. A rearrangement counted as productive if the CDR3 had no stop codons and remained in frame with V and J, and every other rearrangement counted as non-productive. CDR3 was defined according to IMGT convention as the region running from the second conserved V-encoded cysteine to the conserved J-encoded phenylalanine. Sequences without an unambiguous match to a single V gene segment were excluded from the earlier analysis of a few hundred of the donors. In an earlier analysis of about 590 of the donors, a V segment was called functional when productive rearrangements were above 56.7%, and segregating when the standard deviation between donors exceeded 5%. A statistical classification framework was built to diagnose cytomegalovirus status from the catalog of TCR beta chain sequences. In a later analysis, V and J genes were assigned by comparing TCR nucleotide sequences against IMGT/GENE-DB human TR gene sequences. Using the TCRdist pipeline, a later analysis assigned CDR3 sequences along with most-parsimonious VDJ recombination scenarios. A later analysis defined each TCR beta chain by its CDR3 amino acid sequence plus V-gene family, and excluded reads lacking a unique V-gene family. A later analysis removed 592 highly shared, low-generation-probability nucleotide sequences to deal with suspected cross-contamination and a sequencing artifact. A later analysis calculated a clonal expansion index for each public chain from normalized within-repertoire ranks of inferred template counts. A later analysis computed generation probabilities with a VDJ recombination model fitted to out-of-frame rearrangements, and checked the results against IGoR. In a later analysis, TCR-TCR, TCR-HLA and TCR-CMV co-occurrence was scored with hypergeometric tests, and a repertoire-size bias correction was applied to TCR pairs. To estimate false discovery rates, a later analysis permuted the HLA or CMV assignments 20 times. In a later analysis, co-occurring TCRs were grouped with DBSCAN, and TCRdist sequence similarity was added when clustering was performed within HLA-allele-positive subsets. For co-occurrence clustering, repertoires with fewer than 30,000 or more than 120,000 public chains were excluded, along with roughly 5 repertoires with anomalous nucleotide sharing. The immuneACCESS repertoire file appears here via TCRdb, limited to in-frame rearrangements. These files lack a portion of the clones; in checked studies, under half of the deficit traces to unresolved V genes, and the cause of the others is not known. V, J and clone size derive from that table, while D and trimming were established from the DNA sequence. The table for this sample lists 150,000 to 200,000 clones; 79% of them were counted only once. The ten top clones hold approximately 0.73% of the sample.

Overall study results and their limits: In this cohort, only TCR beta chains were sequenced, and detectable features were limited by the absence of alpha or paired-chain data. Broadly in line with IMGT annotations, most TCR beta V segments showed up in productive rearrangements about 87% or about 30% of the time in an earlier analysis of a few hundred of the donors. Most TCR sequences were seen in very few donors, while some public TCRs were found in many individuals. Immune exposure information for the cohort was limited to CMV serostatus. Compared with equally common non-associated chains, HLA-associated TCR beta chains in a later analysis were more clonally expanded and had lower generation probabilities. V-gene and J-gene trimming of TCR beta chains was associated with a missense DCLRE1C variant in a later genetic analysis, and the association was replicated in an independent cohort. The study listed approximately 160 TCR beta chains as associated with cytomegalovirus. Compared with the roughly 700-donor mean, donors in an Asian-associated ancestry cluster had fewer N-insertions in productive TCRs, according to a later genetic analysis. In both the original and validation cohorts, the classifier was reported to diagnose cytomegalovirus status with high specificity and sensitivity. In vitro tests confirmed that a few of the cytomegalovirus-associated TCR beta chains recognize cytomegalovirus antigens. A further reported finding was that TCR beta sequences accurately predicted the HLA-A and HLA-B alleles for most subjects in the first cohort. The earlier analysis of 587 of the donors excluded over 15 rarely observed V segments, including chromosome 9 orphons, because counts were too low. Assigning TCR associations to individual alleles was difficult when HLA alleles, especially DR and DQ, strongly co-occurred. Some IMGT-functional V segments, including TRBV6-2 and TRBV6-3, could not be told apart with the 87-base-pair reads, so those segments were excluded. A later analysis found that most CMV-associated TCR beta chains appeared HLA-restricted, with HLA associations seemingly driven largely by CMV exposure. According to the authors, the approach could potentially be generalized to other disease states and immunological phenotypes. Correlated functional status among segregating V segments might be attributable to linkage disequilibrium, but an unknown experimental factor could not be ruled out. A group of highly shared sequence variants was considered likely to be a technical artifact of the sequencing pipeline. Because HLA typing was missing for some donors at each locus, association tests included only the typed subset. In a later analysis, several top co-occurrence clusters were reported to appear linked to parvovirus B19, influenza, CMV and Epstein-Barr virus. Specific HLA alleles were associated with 15,000 to 20,000 TCR beta sequences at a false discovery rate of 0.05 in a later analysis. Presence/absence analyses assumed roughly uniform sequencing depth across donors, an assumption that may not hold. In a later analysis, TCR association rates were found to vary across HLA loci, with the most associated TCRs seen for DRB1 alleles and the fewest for HLA-C alleles.

The sample consisted of PBMCs. This TCR was sampled from a woman in her 40s in good health and CMV-seronegative. In this chain, TRBV19 is recombined with TRBJ2-1, with the D gene call left open. The CDR3 in this case is CASSMGQANEQFF. The DNA reads as follows: TGTGCCAGTAGTATGGGTCAGGCCAATGAGCAGTTCTTC.